This T cell receptor (beta chain) was profiled in a study of cytomegalovirus exposure and HLA in healthy donors. Study context: Among around 400 genotyped donors, around 82% fell in the Caucasian-associated ancestry cluster. Findings of the study overall: TCR beta V segments were, for the most part, productive about 90% or about 30% of the time in an earlier analysis. Sequencing probably produced one cluster of sequence variants that were highly shared.

The CDR3 has 14 amino acids. Trimming at V came to 3 bases and at J to 0 bases, leaving 0 bases not matched to a gene. Germline V CDR1 and CDR2: KGHSH, LQKENI. For this clone: Its specificity is not known.

Amplification used 60 Vbeta primers and 13 Jbeta primers. The assay was immunoSEQ multiplex PCR, and TCRdb's table has in-frame clones only and misses some. The sample records 150,000 to 200,000 clones, 77% being singletons. Sequenced sample: PBMCs. The chain is built from TRBV18 and TRBJ2-3; 7 bases are a match to TRBD2. The receptor's source is a woman aged 35 to 49 in good health and CMV-seropositive. CDR3 loop: CASSPSGSTDTQYF. The CDR3 DNA reads as TGTGCCAGCTCACCTAGCGGGAGCACAGATACGCAGTATTTT. The full variable domain, in which reference TRBV18 and TRBJ2-3 provide the parts outside the CDR3, is NAGVMQNPRHLVRRRGQEARLRCSPMKGHSHVYWYRQLPEEGLKFMVYLQKENIIDESGMPKERFSAEFPKEGPSILRIQQVVRGDSAAYFCASSPSGSTDTQYFGPGTRLTVL.